The 32 T cell receptor beta chains below all came from one sample that was sequenced in a study of lymphopenia after photon versus proton radiotherapy. The protocol was immunoSEQ multiplex PCR, while the TCRdb copy is restricted to in-frame clones and leaves out a portion. The sample lists 150,000 to 200,000 clones, about 85% seen once, with about 4.7% in the top ten. The input for sequencing was peripheral blood, taken from a patient treated with photon-based radiotherapy. The source of these receptors is a middle-aged man with gastric cancer.

V usage is TRBV15 and J usage is TRBJ1-3; D is unresolved. From germline, CDR1 is LNHNV and CDR2 YYDKDF (reference sequence). The CDR3 consists of 13 residues. V was clipped by 3 bases and J by 4 bases, with 7 bases between them. Here the CDR3 DNA reads TGTGCCACCAGCAGGGAATCAGGAAACACCATATATTTT. Its protein is CATSRESGNTIYF. The whole variable domain, filled in from reference TRBV15 and TRBJ1-3, reads DAMVIQNPRYQVTQFGKPVTLSCSQTLNHNVMYWYQQKSSQAPKLLFHYYDKDFNNEADTPDNFQSRRPNTSFCFLDIRSPGLGDTAMYLCATSRESGNTIYFGEGSWLTVV.

V and J are TRBV6-5 and TRBJ1-1, with no clear D. V was trimmed by 6 bases and J by 2 bases, leaving 10 bases between them. The CDR3 covers 13 residues. The germline V gene encodes CDR1 MNHEY and CDR2 SVGAGI. The CDR3 reads CASRRGVNTEAFF. For the CDR3, the DNA is TGTGCCAGCAGACGAGGAGTAAACACTGAAGCTTTCTTT.

The count of this clone is one. The chain joins TRBV11-2 to TRBJ2-2; D is perhaps TRBD1 or TRBD2 (5 bases each). Germline loops: CDR1 SGHAT, CDR2 FQNNGV. Trimming cost V 5 bases and J 0 bases, with 16 bases left between them. This CDR3 is 17 amino acids long. CDR3 bases: TGTGCCAGCAGCCAATCGGCAGGGAGTGCGAACACCGGGGAGCTGTTTTTT. Encoded protein: CASSQSAGSANTGELFF.

This clone was detected only a few times. V gene TRBV4-3 combines with J gene TRBJ1-2; tentatively, D is TRBD1 (5 bases). CDR1 LGHNA and CDR2 YSLEER come from the germline V gene. Trimming took off 2 bases at V and 4 bases at J, with 8 bases between the two ends. The CDR3 length is 13 residues. The CDR3 nucleotides read TGCGCCAGCAGCCAACAGGGCGTCTATGGCTACACCTTC. Protein sequence: CASSQQGVYGYTF.

The chain is built from TRBV2 and TRBJ2-2; 9 bases are a match to TRBD2. Germline V gene lookup returns CDR1 SNHLY and CDR2 FYNNEI. The CDR3 spans 14 residues. Trimming cost V 6 bases and J 2 bases; bases outside gene matches: 1. The CDR3 spells CASRLAGNTGELFF. CDR3 coding DNA: TGTGCCAGCAGGCTAGCGGGAAACACCGGGGAGCTGTTTTTT.

The chain links TRBV30 to TRBJ1-3; no reliable D call. This CDR3 has 14 amino acids. Trimming cost V 0 bases and J 0 bases, with 6 bases left between them. Germline CDR1 is GTSNPN and CDR2 is SVGIG (reference sequence). CDR3 in amino acids: CAWSVPTSGNTIYF. The CDR3 region has the DNA TGTGCCTGGAGTGTACCGACCTCTGGAAACACCATATATTTT. The whole variable domain, remainder taken from reference TRBV30 and TRBJ1-3, is SQTIHQWPATLVQPVGSPLSLECTVEGTSNPNLYWYRQAAGRGLQLLFYSVGIGQISSEVPQNLSASRPQDRQFILSSKKLLLSDSGFYLCAWSVPTSGNTIYFGEGSWLTVV.

The CDR3 DNA follows: TGTGCCAGCAGCCCTGGACAGGGGTACACAGATACGCAGTATTTT. Its translation is CASSPGQGYTDTQYF. The genes are TRBV5-4 and TRBJ2-3, with TRBD1 matching 9 bases. The CDR3 extends over 15 amino acids. Looked up from germline, CDR1 is SGHNT and CDR2 is YYREEE (reference sequence). With 4 bases clipped from V and 2 bases from J, the junction kept 5 bases outside the gene matches.

V is TRBV18 and J is TRBJ2-5; 13 nucleotides match TRBD2. Germline CDR1 and CDR2: KGHSH and LQKENI. Trimming removed 3 bases from V and 2 bases from J; junction bases left unmatched: 3. The CDR3 contains 16 residues. CDR3 residues: CASSPGLAGAQETQYF. CDR3 DNA: TGTGCCAGCTCACCCGGACTAGCGGGAGCACAAGAGACCCAGTACTTC.

In its sample, this clone was seen a few times. The chain recombines TRBV14 with TRBJ2-7; D is ambiguous. The ends were cut back, 2 bases at V and 6 bases at J, with 8 bases in the middle. This CDR3 has 12 residues. CDR1 SGHDN and CDR2 FVKESK come from the germline V gene. In DNA form, the CDR3 reads TGTGCCAGCAGCCAAAGGCCAACCGAGCAGTACTTC. Residues: CASSQRPTEQYF.

V is TRBV7-2 and J is TRBJ2-5; 9 bases fit TRBD2. The CDR3 totals 16 residues. In germline, CDR1 is SGHTA, CDR2 FQGNSA. V gave up 0 bases and J gave up 2 bases; unmatched junction bases: 4. CDR3 loop: CASSLAASGKQETQYF. CDR3 coding DNA: TGTGCCAGCAGCTTAGCGGCTAGCGGGAAACAAGAGACCCAGTACTTC.

The gene calls are TRBV7-9 and TRBJ1-4; 9 bases are shared with TRBD1. Germline CDR1 reads SEHNR; CDR2 reads FQNEAQ (reference sequence). V lost 5 bases to trimming and J lost 10 bases; unmatched junction nucleotides: 8. The length of the CDR3 is 14 residues. Here the CDR3 DNA reads TGTGCCAGCAGCCCCTGGGACAGGGTGGTAAAACTGTTTTTT. Protein product: CASSPWDRVVKLFF.

The chain couples TRBV6-6 to TRBJ2-5, with D possibly matching TRBD2 (5 bases). V dropped 7 bases and J dropped 5 bases, with 11 bases sitting between them. This CDR3 region has 12 residues. The germline CDR1 and CDR2 sequences are MNHNY and SVGAGI (reference sequence). CDR3 bases: TGTGCCAGCAAGGAGACGGGGGAGACCCAGTACTTC. Translation: CASKETGETQYF.

The CDR3 nucleotides are TGTGCCAGACCGCACGGGCGGGAGAGCGATGAGCAGTTCTTC. Protein: CARPHGRESDEQFF. This chain uses TRBV6-5 with TRBJ2-1, with TRBD2 matching over 7 bases. The length of the CDR3 is 14 residues. The J segment lost 8 bases and the V segment lost 9 bases, leaving 13 bases of the junction unmatched. In germline, CDR1 is MNHEY, CDR2 SVGAGI.

The chain combines TRBV19 with TRBJ1-1; 11 bases map to TRBD1. Germline V lookup: CDR1 LNHDA, CDR2 SQIVND (reference sequence). The CDR3 extends over 12 amino acids. The CDR3 spells CVAGTGGTEAFF. CDR3 DNA sequence: TGTGTAGCCGGGACAGGGGGCACTGAAGCTTTCTTT.

The V call is TRBV5-4, the J call TRBJ1-4; weak D call: TRBD1 (5 bases). In germline, CDR1 is SGHNT, CDR2 YYREEE (reference sequence). Deletions cut 0 bases from V and 4 bases from J, with 13 bases between. The CDR3 extends over 16 amino acids. CDR3: CASSLATGRDNEKLFF. For the CDR3, the DNA is TGTGCCAGCAGCTTGGCCACCGGCAGGGATAATGAAAAACTGTTTTTT. Filled out from reference TRBV5-4 and TRBJ1-4, the complete variable domain reads ETGVTQSPTHLIKTRGQQVTLRCSSQSGHNTVSWYQQALGQGPQFIFQYYREEENGRGNFPPRFSGLQFPNYSSELNVNALELDDSALYLCASSLATGRDNEKLFFGSGTQLSVL.

J is TRBJ2-1 and V is TRBV30; no clear D gene. The V gene lost 4 bases and the J gene lost 2 bases, with 12 bases spanning the gap. Germline lookup yields CDR1 GTSNPN and CDR2 SVGIG (reference sequence). This CDR3 is 14 amino acids long. The CDR3 here is CAWKRATPYNEQFF. CDR3 bases: TGTGCCTGGAAGAGAGCTACCCCCTACAATGAGCAGTTCTTC.

This chain links TRBV10-3 with TRBJ2-7; TRBD2 matches at 7 bases. J lost 3 bases, V lost 7 bases, and 6 bases had no gene match. There are 13 residues in the CDR3. Looked up from germline, CDR1 is ENHRY and CDR2 is SYGVKD. CDR3 coding DNA: TGTGCCATCACGGCGGGAGTCTACTACGAGCAGTACTTC. Its translation: CAITAGVYYEQYF.

The V and J genes are TRBV10-1 and TRBJ2-7, with D perhaps TRBD1 (6 bases). CDR3 size: 14 residues. With 4 bases removed from V and 3 bases from J, the gap between germline ends came to 13 bases. Germline V CDR1 and CDR2: WNHNN, SYGVQD (reference sequence). CDR3 bases: TGCGCCAGCAGTGGAACGACAGGATTCTACGAGCAGTACTTC. Protein: CASSGTTGFYEQYF.

The rearrangement links TRBV4-1 to TRBJ1-2; D not resolved. The V and J ends lost 3 bases and 5 bases respectively, with 13 bases between them. Germline CDR1 MGHRA, CDR2 YSYEKL. CDR3 length: 14 residues. This CDR3 is CASSHQGKTYGYTF. CDR3 DNA: TGCGCCAGCAGCCACCAAGGGAAAACGTATGGCTACACCTTC.

J is TRBJ1-1 and V is TRBV7-7; possible D gene TRBD1, 6 bases. This CDR3 is 15 amino acids long. The V end was cut by 2 bases, the J end by 2 bases, with 12 bases between. The germline V gene encodes CDR1 SSHAT and CDR2 FNYEAQ (reference sequence). CDR3 nucleotides: TGTGCCAGCAGCTTATTAACAGGGAGCAACACTGAAGCTTTCTTT. It is translated as CASSLLTGSNTEAFF.

CDR3 sequence: CASSYSRDSGENTIYF. CDR3 coding DNA: TGTGCCAGCAGTTACTCCAGGGACTCGGGAGAAAACACCATATATTTT. This chain links TRBV6-6 with TRBJ1-3; TRBD1 is a possible D gene (5 bases). CDR3 size: 16 residues. Per germline, CDR1 MNHNY and CDR2 SVGAGI (reference sequence). The V end lost 0 bases, the J end lost 6 bases, and 15 bases lay between the germline ends.

This clone was seen only a few times. The genes are TRBV23-1 and TRBJ2-7; the match to TRBD1 covers 9 bases. TRBV23-1 is an ORF for which the function is uncertain. This CDR3 is built from 14 residues. After removal of 4 bases from V and 11 bases from J, the junction contained 12 bases not matched to a gene. CDR3 sequence (DNA): TGCGCCAGCAGTCCCAACCGGGCCAGGGACAGGGAGTACTTC. It codes for CASSPNRARDREYF.

The count of this clone is one. V usage is TRBV18 and J usage is TRBJ2-7; D ambiguous. Germline V CDR1 and CDR2: KGHSH, LQKENI. With 3 bases removed from V and 3 bases from J, the gap between germline ends came to 6 bases. CDR3 length equals 12 residues. In DNA form, the CDR3 reads TGTGCCAGCTCACCTCGGATCTACGAGCAGTACTTC. Translating it yields CASSPRIYEQYF.

The J gene is TRBJ2-1, the V gene TRBV20-1; D is undetermined. Trimming took 6 bases from V and 7 from J, leaving 7 bases between them. The CDR3 is made up of 10 amino acids. CDR1 is DFQATT, CDR2 SNEGSKA, per germline (reference sequence). This CDR3 reads CSASRNEQFF. DNA of the CDR3: TGCAGTGCCAGCAGGAATGAGCAGTTCTTC.

V usage is TRBV30 and J usage is TRBJ1-1; a weak D match, TRBD1 (6 bases). Trimming cost V 2 bases and J 4 bases, with 11 bases left between them. Germline V gene lookup returns CDR1 GTSNPN and CDR2 SVGIG (reference sequence). The CDR3 runs to 13 residues. The DNA for the CDR3 is TGTGCCTGGAGTTTCACAGGGTCCACTGAAGCTTTCTTT. It is translated as CAWSFTGSTEAFF.

This chain links TRBV16 with TRBJ2-1, with D unclear. The length of the CDR3 is 14 residues. Germline CDR1 reads KGHSY; CDR2 reads FQNENV. V lost 4 bases, J lost 4 bases, and 11 bases lay in between. The CDR3 loop reads CASSLPAAYNEQFF. In nucleotides, the CDR3 is TGTGCCAGCAGCCTCCCGGCGGCTTACAATGAGCAGTTCTTC.

This clone was counted a few times. The same CDR3 arises from other DNA sequences in this sample as well. This rearrangement joins TRBV28 to TRBJ2-7, with a tentative D call TRBD1 (6 bases). Deletions cut 5 bases from V and 3 bases from J, with 8 bases between. The germline gives CDR1 MDHEN, CDR2 SYDVKM. The CDR3 has 12 residues. This CDR3 is CASSGQLYEQYF. The CDR3 bases are TGTGCCAGCAGTGGACAGCTCTACGAGCAGTACTTC.

This clone has more than one count but fewer than ten. The chain employs TRBV10-3 and TRBJ2-3; D unclear. CDR1 and CDR2 (germline): ENHRY, SYGVKD. V was shortened by 7 bases and J by 2 bases, with 13 bases between the two germline ends. The CDR3 spans 14 residues. The CDR3 DNA follows: TGTGCCATCAAGAAGGAAGCAAACACAGATACGCAGTATTTT. This translates into CAIKKEANTDTQYF.

The rearrangement uses TRBV13 and TRBJ2-2; possibly TRBD2 for D (5 bases). The V gene lost 2 bases and the J gene lost 6 bases, with 7 bases spanning the gap. Germline CDR1 reads PRHDT; CDR2 reads FYEKMQ (reference sequence). This CDR3 region has 13 residues. This chain's CDR3 is CASSLSGAGELFF. The CDR3 DNA reads as TGTGCCAGCAGCTTAAGCGGCGCCGGGGAGCTGTTTTTT.

This clone was observed once. The V and J genes are TRBV4-1 and TRBJ1-2; 11 nucleotides line up with TRBD1. CDR1 is MGHRA and CDR2 is YSYEKL in the germline V gene. V shed 4 bases and J 6 bases; nucleotides not matched to a gene: 10. The CDR3 is 16 amino acids. CDR3 region: CASSPGRTGGYDGYTF. The CDR3 DNA reads as TGCGCCAGCAGCCCCGGCAGGACAGGGGGCTATGATGGCTACACCTTC.

V is TRBV10-3 and J is TRBJ1-2; D gene ambiguous. The CDR3 has 14 amino acids. Trimming shortened V by 0 bases and J by 4 bases, and 9 bases separated the two germline ends. Germline V CDR1 and CDR2: ENHRY, SYGVKD. The CDR3 DNA follows: TGTGCCATCAGTGAGTCCGGCACACGCTATGGCTACACCTTC. Protein: CAISESGTRYGYTF.

CDR3 sequence: CASSDSTRLATISEQFF. The DNA of the CDR3 is TGTGCCAGCAGTGACTCGACGCGACTAGCAACTATCAGTGAGCAGTTCTTC. The chain recombines TRBV6-4 with TRBJ2-1; 7 nucleotides agree with TRBD2. The CDR3 spans 17 residues. V gave up 0 bases and J gave up 9 bases; unmatched junction bases: 14. Germline V lookup: CDR1 MRHNA, CDR2 SNTAGT.